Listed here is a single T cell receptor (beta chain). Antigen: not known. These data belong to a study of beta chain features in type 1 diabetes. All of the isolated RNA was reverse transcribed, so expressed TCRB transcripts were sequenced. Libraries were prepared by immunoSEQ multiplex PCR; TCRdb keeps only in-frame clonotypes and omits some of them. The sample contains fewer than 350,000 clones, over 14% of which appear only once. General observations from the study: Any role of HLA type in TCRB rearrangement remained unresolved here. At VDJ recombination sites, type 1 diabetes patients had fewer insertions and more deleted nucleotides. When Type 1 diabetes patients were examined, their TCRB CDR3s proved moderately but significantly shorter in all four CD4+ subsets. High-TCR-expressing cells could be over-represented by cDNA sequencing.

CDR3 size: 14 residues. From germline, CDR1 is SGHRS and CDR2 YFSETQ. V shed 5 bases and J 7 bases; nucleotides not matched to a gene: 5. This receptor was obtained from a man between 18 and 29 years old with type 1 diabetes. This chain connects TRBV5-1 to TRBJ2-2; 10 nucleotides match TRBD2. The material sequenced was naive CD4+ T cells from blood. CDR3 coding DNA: TGCGCCAGCAGTAGGACTAGCGGTAGCGGGGAGCTGTTTTTT. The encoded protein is CASSRTSGSGELFF.